This T cell receptor (beta chain) was captured in a study of cytomegalovirus exposure and HLA in healthy donors. V lost 3 bases to trimming and J lost 4 bases; unmatched junction nucleotides: 5. This CDR3 is 15 amino acids long. The germline gives CDR1 GTSNPN, CDR2 SVGIG (reference sequence). Profiled with immunoSEQ multiplex PCR; TCRdb holds only in-frame clones, not every one. Here the sample spans tens of thousands of clones, around nine tenths being singletons. The sample was PBMCs. The origin of this receptor is a woman in her twenties or thirties in good health and CMV-seronegative. This chain uses TRBV30 with TRBJ2-3, with 12 bases aligning to TRBD1. As DNA, the CDR3 is TGTGCCTGGAGATCCGGGACAGGGGGCCCAGATACGCAGTATTTT. Translated, it gives CAWRSGTGGPDTQYF.